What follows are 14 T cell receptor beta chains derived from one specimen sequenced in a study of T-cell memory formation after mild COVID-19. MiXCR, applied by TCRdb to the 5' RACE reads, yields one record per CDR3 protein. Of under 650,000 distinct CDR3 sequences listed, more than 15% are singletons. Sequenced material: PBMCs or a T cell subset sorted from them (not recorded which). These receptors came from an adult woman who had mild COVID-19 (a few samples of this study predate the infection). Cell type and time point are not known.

Here the CDR3 DNA reads TGTGCCAGCAGCCTACGTGCGAATCAGGGCGCCCTTGAAGCTTTCTTT. It codes for CASSLRANQGALEAFF. The chain couples TRBV7-2 to TRBJ1-1, with D maybe TRBD1 (5 bases). The germline CDR1 and CDR2 sequences are SGHTA and FQGNSA. This CDR3 region has 16 residues. V was pared by 5 bases and J by 7 bases, with 23 bases between.

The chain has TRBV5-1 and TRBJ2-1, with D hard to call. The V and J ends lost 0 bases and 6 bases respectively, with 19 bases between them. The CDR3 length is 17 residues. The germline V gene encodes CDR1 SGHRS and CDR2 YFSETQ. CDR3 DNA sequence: TGCGCCAGCAGCTTGGATGTTGTCTCGACCTTCACCAATGAGCAGTTCTTC. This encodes CASSLDVVSTFTNEQFF.

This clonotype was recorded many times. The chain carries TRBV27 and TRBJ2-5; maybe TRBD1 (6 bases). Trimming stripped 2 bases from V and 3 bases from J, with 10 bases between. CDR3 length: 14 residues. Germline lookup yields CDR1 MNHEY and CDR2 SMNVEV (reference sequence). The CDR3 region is CASSLRAGEETQYF. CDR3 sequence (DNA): TGTGCCAGCAGTTTAAGGGCAGGGGAAGAGACCCAGTACTTC.

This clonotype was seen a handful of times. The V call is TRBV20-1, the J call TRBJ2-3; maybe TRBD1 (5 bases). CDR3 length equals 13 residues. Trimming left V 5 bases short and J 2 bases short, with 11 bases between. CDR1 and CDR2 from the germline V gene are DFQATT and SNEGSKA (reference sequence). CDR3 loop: CSAVGQNTDTQYF. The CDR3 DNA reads TGCAGTGCTGTCGGACAAAACACAGATACGCAGTATTTT.

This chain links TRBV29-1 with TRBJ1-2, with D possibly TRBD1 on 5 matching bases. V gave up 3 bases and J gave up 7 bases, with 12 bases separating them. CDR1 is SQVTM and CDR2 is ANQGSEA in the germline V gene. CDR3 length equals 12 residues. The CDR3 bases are TGCAGCGTTGACGGAGGTAGGGGTGGCTACACCTTC. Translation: CSVDGGRGGYTF. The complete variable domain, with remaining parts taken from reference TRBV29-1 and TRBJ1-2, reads SAVISQKPSRDICQRGTSLTIQCQVDSQVTMMFWYRQQPGQSLTLIATANQGSEATYESGFVIDKFPISRPNLTFSTLTVSNMSPEDSSIYLCSVDGGRGGYTFGSGTRLTVV.

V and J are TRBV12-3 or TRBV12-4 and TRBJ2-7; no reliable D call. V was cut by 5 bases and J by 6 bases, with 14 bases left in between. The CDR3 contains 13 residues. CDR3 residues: CASSQTTPREQYF. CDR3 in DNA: TGTGCCAGCAGTCAGACAACACCCCGCGAGCAGTACTTC.

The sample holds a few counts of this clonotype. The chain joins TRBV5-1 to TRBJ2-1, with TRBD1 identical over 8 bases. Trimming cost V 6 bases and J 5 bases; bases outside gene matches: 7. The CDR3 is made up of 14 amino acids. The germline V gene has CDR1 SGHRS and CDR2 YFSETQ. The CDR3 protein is CASTSGQEHNEQFF. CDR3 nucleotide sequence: TGCGCCAGCACGTCGGGACAGGAGCACAATGAGCAGTTCTTC. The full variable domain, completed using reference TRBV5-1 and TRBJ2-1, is KAGVTQTPRYLIKTRGQQVTLSCSPISGHRSVSWYQQTPGQGLQFLFEYFSETQRNKGNFPGRFSGRQFSNSRSEMNVSTLELGDSALYLCASTSGQEHNEQFFGPGTRLTVL.

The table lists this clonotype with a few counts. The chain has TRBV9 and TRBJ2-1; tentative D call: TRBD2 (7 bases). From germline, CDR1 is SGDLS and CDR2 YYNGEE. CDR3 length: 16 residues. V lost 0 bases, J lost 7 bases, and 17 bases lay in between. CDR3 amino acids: CASSVDSGGRSNEQFF. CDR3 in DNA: TGTGCCAGCAGCGTAGATTCGGGGGGCCGCTCTAATGAGCAGTTCTTC.

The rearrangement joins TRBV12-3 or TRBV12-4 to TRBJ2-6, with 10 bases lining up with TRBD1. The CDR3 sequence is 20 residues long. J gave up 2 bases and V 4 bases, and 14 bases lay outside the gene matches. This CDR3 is CASSYVPRDRGSAGANVLTF. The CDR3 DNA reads TGTGCCAGCAGTTACGTACCCCGGGACAGGGGCTCCGCTGGGGCCAACGTCCTGACTTTC.

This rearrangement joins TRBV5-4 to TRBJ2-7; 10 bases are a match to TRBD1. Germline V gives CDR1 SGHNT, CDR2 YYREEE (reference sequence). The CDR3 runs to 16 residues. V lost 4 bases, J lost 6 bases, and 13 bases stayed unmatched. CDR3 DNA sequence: TGTGCCAGCAGCCTGGGCGGGGGACAGGGGAGGCCCGAGCAGTACTTC. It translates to CASSLGGGQGRPEQYF.

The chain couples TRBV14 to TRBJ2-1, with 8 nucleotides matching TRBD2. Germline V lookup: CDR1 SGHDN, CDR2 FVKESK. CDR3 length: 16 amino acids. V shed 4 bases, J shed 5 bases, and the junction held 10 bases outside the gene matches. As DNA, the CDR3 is TGTGCCAGCAGCCCCTTTCAGCGGGGGCCTAACAATGAGCAGTTCTTC. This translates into CASSPFQRGPNNEQFF. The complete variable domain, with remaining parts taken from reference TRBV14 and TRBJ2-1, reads EAGVTQFPSHSVIEKGQTVTLRCDPISGHDNLYWYRRVMGKEIKFLLHFVKESKQDESGMPNNRFLAERTGGTYSTLKVQPAELEDSGVYFCASSPFQRGPNNEQFFGPGTRLTVL.

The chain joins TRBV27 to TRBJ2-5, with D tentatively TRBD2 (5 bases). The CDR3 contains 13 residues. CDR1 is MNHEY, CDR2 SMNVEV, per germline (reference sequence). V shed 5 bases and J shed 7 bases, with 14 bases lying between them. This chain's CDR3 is CASSPSGFGTQYF. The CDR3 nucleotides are TGTGCCAGCAGTCCCTCGGGATTTGGGACCCAGTACTTC.

The CDR3 bases are TGTGCCAGCAGTTTATCAGGGGGAACCGGGGCCAACGTCCTGACTTTC. Protein sequence: CASSLSGGTGANVLTF. The gene calls are TRBV12-3 or TRBV12-4 and TRBJ2-6, with 7 bases lining up with TRBD1. The CDR3 is made up of 16 amino acids. Trimming took 2 bases from V and 4 from J; bases not matched to a gene: 5.

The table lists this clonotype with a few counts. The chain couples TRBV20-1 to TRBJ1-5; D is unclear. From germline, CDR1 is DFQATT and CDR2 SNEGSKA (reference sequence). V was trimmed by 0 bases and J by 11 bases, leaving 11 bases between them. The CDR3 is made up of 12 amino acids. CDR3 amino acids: CSARDAGSTQHF. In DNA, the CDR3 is TGCAGTGCTAGAGATGCGGGTTCCACCCAGCATTTT.